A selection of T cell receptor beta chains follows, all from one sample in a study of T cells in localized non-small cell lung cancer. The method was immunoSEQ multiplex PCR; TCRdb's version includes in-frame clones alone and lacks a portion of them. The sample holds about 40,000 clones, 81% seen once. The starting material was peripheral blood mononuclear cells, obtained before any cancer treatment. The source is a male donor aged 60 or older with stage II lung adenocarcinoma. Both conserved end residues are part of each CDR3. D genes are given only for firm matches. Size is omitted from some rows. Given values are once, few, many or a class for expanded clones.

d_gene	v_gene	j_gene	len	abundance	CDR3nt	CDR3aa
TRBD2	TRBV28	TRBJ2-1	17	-	TGTGCCAGCAGTCCTTCTCTCTGGACTAGCGGGAGCAATGAGCAGTTCTTC	CASSPSLWTSGSNEQFF
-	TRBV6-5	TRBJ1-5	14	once	TGTGCCAGCACCCCCGGGGGCGGCAGGCAGCCCCAGCATTTT	CASTPGGGRQPQHF
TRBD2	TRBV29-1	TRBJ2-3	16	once	TGCAGCGTTCTAGGCGGGAGGGGTGTTGGATCAGATACGCAGTATTTT	CSVLGGRGVGSDTQYF
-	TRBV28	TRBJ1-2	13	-	TGTGCCAGCACCTTACCCCAGCAGAATGGCTACACCTTC	CASTLPQQNGYTF
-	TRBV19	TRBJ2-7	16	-	TGTGCCAGTAGTATAAATAAGTTGGGAGTATCGTCCGAGCAGTACTTC	CASSINKLGVSSEQYF
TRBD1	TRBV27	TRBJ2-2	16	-	TGTGCCAGCACCCATTTGGACAGGGGGCTATCCGGGGAGCTGTTTTTT	CASTHLDRGLSGELFF
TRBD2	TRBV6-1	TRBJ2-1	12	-	TGTGCCAGCAGGGAGCGGGGAAATGAGCAGTTCTTC	CASRERGNEQFF
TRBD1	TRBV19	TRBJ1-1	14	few	TGTGCCAGTAAACCGGGACAGGGGAGGATGGAAGCTTTCTTT	CASKPGQGRMEAFF
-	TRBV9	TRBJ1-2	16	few	TGTGCCAGCAGCGACCAGGAGAGGGGTACTAACTATGGCTACACCTTC	CASSDQERGTNYGYTF
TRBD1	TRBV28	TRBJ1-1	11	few	TGTGCCAGTTACCGGACAGGGTTGACTTTCTTT	CASYRTGLTFF
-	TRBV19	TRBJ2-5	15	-	TGTGCCAGTTCCCCCGGCAGTCAGACCAGAAAGACCCAGTACTTC	CASSPGSQTRKTQYF
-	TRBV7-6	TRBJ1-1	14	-	TGTGCCAGCAGCCTTACTCCGAATCCCACTGAAGCTTTCTTT	CASSLTPNPTEAFF
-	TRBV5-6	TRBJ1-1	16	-	TGTGCCAGCAGCTTGGTCGAGGGCAGGGGTAACACTGAAGCTTTCTTT	CASSLVEGRGNTEAFF
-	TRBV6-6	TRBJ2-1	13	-	TGTGCCAGCAGGCTGGACAGCCACAATGAGCAGTTCTTC	CASRLDSHNEQFF
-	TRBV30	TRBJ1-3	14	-	TGTGCCTGGCTTACATCGGCCTCTGGAAACACCATATATTTT	CAWLTSASGNTIYF
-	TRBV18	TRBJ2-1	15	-	TGTGCCAGCTCACCACAGGGAGGATCCTACAATGAGCAGTTCTTC	CASSPQGGSYNEQFF
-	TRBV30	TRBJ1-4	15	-	TGTGCCTGGAGTGTACGGGGTGCGCGTGGTGAAAAACTGTTTTTT	CAWSVRGARGEKLFF
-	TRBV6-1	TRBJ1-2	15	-	TGTGCCAGCAGTGAAAGAGGGGGTACTAACTATGGCTACACCTTC	CASSERGGTNYGYTF
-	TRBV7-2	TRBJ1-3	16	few	TGTGCCAGCAGCTTAGCAGGCAGGGTCTCTGGAAACACCATATATTTT	CASSLAGRVSGNTIYF
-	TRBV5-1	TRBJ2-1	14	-	TGCGCCAGCAGCCTCAAAGACACACACAATGAGCAGTTCTTC	CASSLKDTHNEQFF
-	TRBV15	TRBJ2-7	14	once	TGTGCCACCAGCAGAGAACTAGTCGCCTACGAGCAGTACTTC	CATSRELVAYEQYF
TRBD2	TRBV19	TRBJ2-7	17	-	TGTGCCAGTAGCCGACGGTTGGGACTAGCGGGAGAAGGGGAGCAGTACTTC	CASSRRLGLAGEGEQYF
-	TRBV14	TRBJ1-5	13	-	TGTGCCAGCAGCCAAGATTGGAATCAGCCCCAGCATTTT	CASSQDWNQPQHF
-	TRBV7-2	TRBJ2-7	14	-	TGTGCCAGCAGCATAGATGGAGGGTCCTACGAGCAGTACTTC	CASSIDGGSYEQYF
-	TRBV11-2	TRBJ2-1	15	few	TGTGCCAGCAGCTTAGTTCTCCCCTCCTACAATGAGCAGTTCTTC	CASSLVLPSYNEQFF
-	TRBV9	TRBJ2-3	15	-	TGTGCCAGCAGCCCAGACCGGGGGCAGGGGGATACGCAGTATTTT	CASSPDRGQGDTQYF
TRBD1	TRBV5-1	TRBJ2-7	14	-	TGCGCCAGCAGCTTAGGGACAGGGGTGAACGAGCAGTACTTC	CASSLGTGVNEQYF
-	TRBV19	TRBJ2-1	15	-	TGTGCCAGTAGTATCCCAACAAGGTCCTACAATGAGCAGTTCTTC	CASSIPTRSYNEQFF
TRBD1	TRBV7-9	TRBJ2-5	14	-	TGTGCCAGCAGCACAGGACAGGGGCAAGAGACCCAGTACTTC	CASSTGQGQETQYF
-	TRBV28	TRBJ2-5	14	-	TGTGCCAGCAGCCCGGGGGGACAGCAAGAGACCCAGTACTTC	CASSPGGQQETQYF
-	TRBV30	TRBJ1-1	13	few	TGTGCCTGGAGTGTAGGGGGGAACACTGAAGCTTTCTTT	CAWSVGGNTEAFF
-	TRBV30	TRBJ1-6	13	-	TGTGCCTGGAGAAGGGAGGACGATTCACCCCTCCACTTT	CAWRREDDSPLHF
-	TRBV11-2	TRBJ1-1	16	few	TGTGCCAGCAGCTTAGGGCTACAGGGAATGCCAGGTGAAGCTTTCTTT	CASSLGLQGMPGEAFF
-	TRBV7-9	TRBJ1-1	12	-	TGTGCCAGCAGCCGGACTCAGGGCGACGCTTTCTTT	CASSRTQGDAFF
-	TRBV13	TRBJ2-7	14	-	TGTGCCAGCAGCCCCGGGATGCAACCCTACGAGCAGTACTTC	CASSPGMQPYEQYF
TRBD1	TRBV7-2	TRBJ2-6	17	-	TGTGCCAGCAGCTTATTAGGGGGCGCGTTTGGGGCCAACGTCCTGACTTTC	CASSLLGGAFGANVLTF
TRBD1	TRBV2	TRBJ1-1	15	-	TGTGCCACCAAACAGGGGGCGTTATGGAACACTGAAGCTTTCTTT	CATKQGALWNTEAFF
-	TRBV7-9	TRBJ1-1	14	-	TGTGCCAGCAGCCTGGCCGGAGGGAACACTGAAGCTTTCTTT	CASSLAGGNTEAFF
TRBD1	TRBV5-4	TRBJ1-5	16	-	TGTGCCAGCAGCCATGGAGGGGGCGGATGGAATCAGCCCCAGCATTTT	CASSHGGGGWNQPQHF
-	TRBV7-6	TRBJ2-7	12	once	TGTGCCAGCAGCTTAAACCGTGAAAGGCAGTACTTC	CASSLNRERQYF
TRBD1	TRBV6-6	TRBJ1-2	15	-	TGTGCCAGCAGTTACTCCGACAGGGCTCTGGACGGCTACACCTTC	CASSYSDRALDGYTF